A single sample is the source of the 28 T cell receptor beta chains below, sequenced in a study of T cells in localized non-small cell lung cancer. Some clones are missing from TCRdb's copy, which holds only in-frame ones; the method was immunoSEQ multiplex PCR. Among over 3,000 clones listed, about 30% were seen once. Sequencing used lung tumor tissue, obtained before any cancer treatment. These receptors were obtained from a male donor older than 55 with stage III lung adenocarcinoma.

This chain connects TRBV11-3 to TRBJ2-2; no firm D call. The CDR3 spans 14 residues. The germline V gene encodes CDR1 SGHNT and CDR2 YENEEA. V dropped 1 base and J dropped 6 bases, with 9 bases sitting between them. DNA for the CDR3: TGTGCCAGCAGCTTAGGGACGGTTCCCGGGGAGCTGTTTTTT. It encodes CASSLGTVPGELFF.

This clone ranks as medium-sized. This sequence joins TRBV9 and TRBJ2-7; the D call may be TRBD1 or TRBD2 (5 bases each). Germline V gene data show CDR1 as SGDLS and CDR2 as YYNGEE. The CDR3 loop spans 14 amino acids. The ends were cut back, 0 bases at V and 12 bases at J, with 19 bases in the middle. The CDR3 coding sequence is TGTGCCAGCAGCGTAGAGCCAGGGACGCCAGACCGGTACTTC. Protein sequence: CASSVEPGTPDRYF. Using reference TRBV9 and TRBJ2-7 for the parts outside the CDR3, the full variable domain is DSGVTQTPKHLITATGQRVTLRCSPRSGDLSVYWYQQSLDQGLQFLIQYYNGEERAKGNILERFSAQQFPDLHSELNLSSLELGDSALYFCASSVEPGTPDRYFGPGTRLTVT.

This clone was seen only a few times. V is TRBV6-8 and J is TRBJ2-2, with 9 bases matching TRBD1. Per germline, CDR1 MNHGY and CDR2 SAAAGT. The length of the CDR3 is 16 residues. J gave up 1 base and V 5 bases, and 5 bases lay outside the gene matches. The CDR3 nucleotides read TGTGCCAGCAGTGACGGGGGACAGGGGAACACCGGGGAGCTGTTTTTT. It translates to CASSDGGQGNTGELFF.

In this sample, this clone turned up a few times. This chain joins TRBV25-1 and TRBJ2-4, with D perhaps matching TRBD1 (6 bases). This CDR3 has 13 amino acids. Germline lookup yields CDR1 MGHDK and CDR2 SYGVNS. Trimming stripped 4 bases from V and 7 bases from J, with 11 bases between. The CDR3 protein is CASSAQGLNIQYF. The CDR3 coding sequence is TGTGCCAGCAGTGCCCAGGGGTTGAACATTCAGTACTTC.

The chain couples TRBV9 to TRBJ2-1; 9 bases agree with TRBD1. The CDR3 is made up of 15 amino acids. Germline CDR1 and CDR2: SGDLS and YYNGEE. V lost 1 base and J lost 6; bases outside the gene matches: 5. Here the CDR3 DNA reads TGTGCCAGCAGCGTAAGGACAGGGGTCTCCAATGAGCAGTTCTTC. It encodes CASSVRTGVSNEQFF.

This clone has only a few counts. The genes are TRBV18 and TRBJ1-6; weak D call: TRBD1 (6 bases). V shed 4 bases and J shed 7 bases, with 17 bases lying between them. Germline loops: CDR1 KGHSH, CDR2 LQKENI. The CDR3 contains 16 residues. This chain's CDR3 is CASSQSGAYQNSPLHF. CDR3 coding DNA: TGTGCCAGCTCACAATCAGGGGCTTACCAAAATTCACCCCTCCACTTT.

In its sample, this clone was seen a few times. The gene calls are TRBV4-1 and TRBJ2-5; no firm D call. Germline V gene lookup returns CDR1 MGHRA and CDR2 YSYEKL. The CDR3 runs to 14 residues. The V gene lost 1 base and the J gene lost 2 bases, with 8 bases spanning the gap. CDR3: CASSQGIHQETQYF. DNA of the CDR3: TGCGCCAGCAGCCAAGGGATCCATCAAGAGACCCAGTACTTC.

This clone was seen just once. The J gene is TRBJ2-7, the V gene TRBV19, with 8 nucleotides matching TRBD2. CDR3 length equals 15 residues. The V gene's germline CDR1 is LNHDA and CDR2 SQIVND (reference sequence). V shed 9 bases, J shed 3 bases, and the junction held 13 bases outside the gene matches. The DNA for the CDR3 is TGTGCCAGCTCCGAGCGAGCGGGGGTCTTCTACGAGCAGTACTTC. It specifies CASSERAGVFYEQYF.

This clone was seen ten or more times. The chain couples TRBV6-1 to TRBJ2-3; no reliable D call. Germline CDR1 and CDR2: MNHNS and SASEGT. The CDR3 runs to 13 residues. Between the trimmed V and J ends, which lost 0 bases and 8 bases, there was a span of 9 bases. This chain's CDR3 is CASSEAALGTQYF. For the CDR3, the DNA is TGTGCCAGCAGTGAAGCGGCGTTGGGTACGCAGTATTTT.

This chain uses TRBV11-3 with TRBJ1-2; D may be TRBD1 (5 bases). Trimming shortened V by 3 bases and J by 4 bases, and 12 bases separated the two germline ends. CDR1 SGHNT and CDR2 YENEEA come from the germline V gene. The CDR3 runs to 14 residues. CDR3 bases: TGTGCCAGCAGCTTGACCAGGGAGGGCTATGGCTACACCTTC. Protein product: CASSLTREGYGYTF.

The chain carries TRBV25-1 and TRBJ2-2; 8 bases line up with TRBD1. The V gene end was trimmed by 5 bases and the J gene end by 8 bases; junction bases not matched to a gene: 10. This CDR3 spans 15 amino acids. CDR1 MGHDK and CDR2 SYGVNS come from the germline V gene. The CDR3 spells CASSTTTQGAGELFF. DNA of the CDR3: TGTGCCAGCAGTACCACCACTCAGGGGGCAGGGGAGCTGTTTTTT.

This clone was counted a few times. The chain couples TRBV11-3 to TRBJ1-5, with TRBD1 identical over 7 bases. V shed 3 bases, J shed 10 bases, and the junction held 9 bases outside the gene matches. The CDR3 length is 14 residues. Germline assignment: CDR1 SGHNT and CDR2 YENEEA. The CDR3: CASSLGGGLGPQHF. CDR3 nucleotide sequence: TGTGCCAGCAGCTTGGGAGGGGGCCTTGGTCCCCAGCATTTT.

This clone showed up just a few times. The chain couples TRBV6-8 to TRBJ1-2; TRBD1 matches 9 bases. V shed 2 bases and J 2 bases; nucleotides not matched to a gene: 6. This CDR3 spans 16 amino acids. The germline V gene has CDR1 MNHGY and CDR2 SAAAGT. The CDR3: CASSYRRDRANYGYTF. In nucleotides, the CDR3 is TGTGCCAGCAGTTACCGACGGGACAGGGCCAACTATGGCTACACCTTC.

V is TRBV18 and J is TRBJ2-7, with 9 bases fitting TRBD1. The CDR3 runs to 15 residues. After removal of 1 base from V and 4 bases from J, the junction contained 5 bases not matched to a gene. From germline, CDR1 is KGHSH and CDR2 LQKENI. CDR3 sequence reads: CASSPLAQGAYEQYF. In nucleotides, the CDR3 is TGTGCCAGCTCACCACTGGCACAGGGGGCATACGAGCAGTACTTC.

The rearrangement uses TRBV19 and TRBJ1-2; 7 positions match TRBD1. Trimming took 6 bases from V and 4 from J; bases not matched to a gene: 8. This CDR3 contains 14 residues. Germline CDR1 is LNHDA and CDR2 is SQIVND (reference sequence). CDR3 amino acids: CASSPDRVGYGYTF. Here the CDR3 DNA reads TGTGCCAGTAGCCCTGACAGGGTGGGCTATGGCTACACCTTC. Full variable domain (remainder filled in from reference TRBV19 and TRBJ1-2): DGGITQSPKYLFRKEGQNVTLSCEQNLNHDAMYWYRQDPGQGLRLIYYSQIVNDFQKGDIAEGYSVSREKKESFPLTVTSAQKNPTAFYLCASSPDRVGYGYTFGSGTRLTVV.

This clone was picked up one time. The rearrangement links TRBV5-8 to TRBJ1-1; tentative D call: TRBD1 (6 bases). The ends were cut back, 2 bases at V and 5 bases at J, with 10 bases in the middle. This CDR3 comprises 13 residues. The V gene's germline CDR1 is SGHTS and CDR2 YDEGEE. The DNA of the CDR3 is TGTGCCAGCAGCTTCTCCAGGGGTACTGAAGCTTTCTTT. It translates to CASSFSRGTEAFF.

The gene calls are TRBV28 and TRBJ2-1, with D perhaps assigned TRBD1 or TRBD2 (6 bases each). Germline V gene data show CDR1 as MDHEN and CDR2 as SYDVKM. This CDR3 contains 16 residues. V was shortened by 5 bases and J by 3 bases, with 17 bases between the two germline ends. The CDR3 coding sequence is TGTGCCAGCAGTCCCTCTGGGGGGCGCGTCTACAATGAGCAGTTCTTC. This translates into CASSPSGGRVYNEQFF.

V gene TRBV12-5 combines with J gene TRBJ2-5; 10 positions match TRBD2. CDR3 length: 14 amino acids. With 6 bases clipped from V and 4 bases from J, the junction kept 5 bases outside the gene matches. The germline gives CDR1 LGHNT, CDR2 FRNRAP. This chain's CDR3 is CASGLTSGAETQYF. Here the CDR3 DNA reads TGTGCTAGTGGCCTAACTAGCGGGGCAGAGACCCAGTACTTC.

This clone came up a few times. The chain carries TRBV6-8 and TRBJ1-6; D might be TRBD1 (6 bases). Germline CDR1 reads MNHGY; CDR2 reads SAAAGT. CDR3 size: 15 residues. V lost 10 bases, J lost 7 bases, and 20 bases lay in between. CDR3 DNA sequence: TGTGCCACAACCGCCCTGCCAGGGGAAAATTCACCCCTCCACTTT. This gives the protein CATTALPGENSPLHF.

By its share, this clone is medium-sized. This chain connects TRBV29-1 to TRBJ2-7; 7 bases agree with TRBD1. The germline V gene encodes CDR1 SQVTM and CDR2 ANQGSEA. J was trimmed by 6 bases and V by 2 bases; bases with no gene match: 7. This CDR3 is built from 13 residues. The CDR3 DNA follows: TGCAGCGTTGAAAGGGGGCGGGTTGGCGAGCAGTACTTC. Protein: CSVERGRVGEQYF.

This clone has a handful of counts. The chain couples TRBV7-7 to TRBJ2-7; TRBD1 is a possible D gene (5 bases). V was shortened by 3 bases and J by 4 bases, with 16 bases between the two germline ends. Germline V gene sequence: CDR1 SSHAT, CDR2 FNYEAQ (reference sequence). This CDR3 has 15 amino acids. CDR3 sequence: CASSFRPGMLYEQYF. The DNA of the CDR3 is TGTGCCAGCAGCTTTAGGCCAGGGATGCTTTACGAGCAGTACTTC.

This clone appeared a few times. The chain joins TRBV10-3 to TRBJ1-2, with D maybe TRBD1 (5 bases). Looked up from germline, CDR1 is ENHRY and CDR2 is SYGVKD. The CDR3 has 13 amino acids. The V and J ends lost 6 bases and 4 bases respectively, with 12 bases between them. CDR3 residues: CAIRDRDGYGYTF. The CDR3 nucleotides read TGTGCCATCAGAGACCGGGACGGCTATGGCTACACCTTC.

This clone was counted between two and nine times. V usage is TRBV6-8 and J usage is TRBJ2-1; TRBD1 or TRBD2 may be the D gene (5 bases each). Trimming left V 4 bases short and J 12 bases short, with 13 bases between. Germline lookup yields CDR1 MNHGY and CDR2 SAAAGT. CDR3 length: 12 amino acids. CDR3 sequence reads: CASSWDGIGQFF. The DNA for the CDR3 is TGTGCCAGCAGTTGGGACGGTATAGGGCAGTTCTTC.

The chain employs TRBV5-1 and TRBJ2-2; TRBD1 agrees at 7 bases. Germline CDR1 and CDR2: SGHRS and YFSETQ. V shed 3 bases, J shed 4 bases, and the junction held 9 bases outside the gene matches. The CDR3 is 16 residues long. CDR3 sequence (DNA): TGCGCCAGCAGCTCCAAGACAGGGTGGGGCACCGGGGAGCTGTTTTTT. It is translated as CASSSKTGWGTGELFF.

This clone was detected a few times. V gene TRBV15 combines with J gene TRBJ2-7; the D gene is possibly TRBD2 (6 bases). V dropped 5 bases and J dropped 0 bases, with 11 bases sitting between them. Germline CDR1 is LNHNV and CDR2 is YYDKDF (reference sequence). This CDR3 region has 14 residues. CDR3 bases: TGTGCCACCAGCGGGTTCGGGAGCTCCTACGAGCAGTACTTC. Translation: CATSGFGSSYEQYF.

The chain carries TRBV12-5 and TRBJ2-1; 11 positions agree with TRBD2. CDR3 length: 16 amino acids. Germline V CDR1 and CDR2: LGHNT, FRNRAP. V was clipped by 1 base and J by 9 bases; unmatched bases: 8. The CDR3 is CASGLDIAGGPVEQFF. The CDR3 coding sequence is TGTGCTAGTGGTTTGGACATAGCGGGGGGGCCGGTTGAGCAGTTCTTC. Full variable domain (outside the CDR3, taken from reference TRBV12-5 and TRBJ2-1): DARVTQTPRHKVTEMGQEVTMRCQPILGHNTVFWYRQTMMQGLELLAYFRNRAPLDDSGMPKDRFSAEMPDATLATLKIQPSEPRDSAVYFCASGLDIAGGPVEQFFGPGTRLTVL.

The chain employs TRBV12-5 and TRBJ2-5; D possibly uses TRBD1 or TRBD2 (7 bases each). Germline CDR1 and CDR2: LGHNT and FRNRAP. The CDR3 is made up of 13 amino acids. V lost 4 bases, J lost 14 bases, and 20 bases lay in between. The CDR3 nucleotides are TGTGCTAGTGGTTCGAGCGGGACAGATAACCCTTACTTC. This encodes CASGSSGTDNPYF. The complete variable domain, with remaining parts taken from reference TRBV12-5 and TRBJ2-5, reads DARVTQTPRHKVTEMGQEVTMRCQPILGHNTVFWYRQTMMQGLELLAYFRNRAPLDDSGMPKDRFSAEMPDATLATLKIQPSEPRDSAVYFCASGSSGTDNPYFGPGTRLLVL.

The chain uses TRBV10-2 and TRBJ1-5, with 9 bases identical to TRBD1. This CDR3 has 14 residues. Per germline, CDR1 WSHSY and CDR2 SAAADI. V shed 3 bases, J shed 6 bases, and the junction held 3 bases outside the gene matches. DNA for the CDR3: TGCGCCAGCAGTGAAGGACAGGGGCTTCAGCCCCAGCATTTT. It yields the protein CASSEGQGLQPQHF.